The T cell receptor (beta chain) under discussion was sequenced for a study of blood T cell repertoires in COVID-19 (dated by TCRdb to 2018 to 2021). Context from the whole study: Samples covering the acute and convalescent phases of COVID-19 were provided by collaborators in the United States, Italy and Spain. The prospective study material was composed of cDNA or gDNA derived from T cells, B-cell-depleted T cells, or PBMCs. The dataset comprised deeply sampled blood TCRbeta repertoires from subjects exposed to, actively infected with, or recovered from COVID-19. The repertoires were released in a freely available public database meant as a resource for research on the immune response to SARS-CoV-2. The samples were drawn from the first 160 participants of the ongoing ImmuneRACE study and from roughly 1,300 subjects provided by 6 global collaborators. A de-identified subject ID, COVID-19 status, age in years and sex were almost always included in the sample metadata. HLA class I and class II types, where available, came from metadata supplied by the sample provider rather than from assay-based typing.

Broad study findings and their caveats: How much clinical and demographic metadata was included differed by source and by participant, and the metadata was provided uncurated.

Remarks on this clone: Its antigen is currently not known. Per-base qualities were not stored, and no clone one base away is much larger.

The germline V and J ends show losses of 6 bases and 6 bases respectively, and no gene match explains 9 bases of the junction. The CDR3 starts with the cysteine, ends with the phenylalanine, and has 14 residues. Solely the CDR3 DNA is kept, with 42 bases framed from the first base. The germline V gene sets CDR1 to SNHLY and CDR2 to FYNNEI. Collaborating institutions collected whole blood in K2EDTA tubes following their own protocols. For TCRbeta analysis, collaborators shipped samples in one of three forms: frozen whole blood, isolated PBMCs, or DNA extracted from either of those sample types. The immunoSEQ Assay, a bias-controlled multiplex PCR, was used to amplify TCRbeta CDR3 regions from genomic DNA. The source study handled its data this way. Nucleated cell counts per sample were estimated from amplification of reference gene primers within the assay. Sequence reads were collapsed and filtered to measure the absolute abundance of every unique TCRbeta CDR3 rearrangement. For each sample, productive Simpson clonality was calculated by taking the square root of Simpson's diversity index across productive rearrangements. TCRdb's version of the immuneACCESS table is confined to in-frame rearrangements and falls short of the full clone set. An unresolved V gene accounts for under half of the shortfall where checked; the remainder is of unknown origin. That table supplies the V and J calls and clone size; D and trimming were determined from the DNA. The sample records 150,000 to 200,000 clones, over 75% of which are singletons. 9.5% to 11% of the sample rests with the top ten.

The rearranged chain carries TRBV2 and TRBJ2-7; TRBD1 matches 9 bases in the middle. The clonotype was recovered from a man aged 55-75 years with active or convalescent COVID-19. The sample consisted of peripheral blood. The CDR3 amino acid sequence is: CASRGDRVIREQYF. The sequenced DNA: TGTGCCAGCAGGGGGGACAGGGTAATTCGCGAGCAGTACTTC.